The rows below give T cell receptor beta chains drawn from one sample of a study of blood T cell repertoires in COVID-19. The repertoire was sequenced with immunoSEQ multiplex PCR; TCRdb's copy has only in-frame clones and lacks some. This table holds 19,000 or so clones, roughly 86% found once. Sequencing used peripheral blood. These receptor sequences come from a man aged 70 or older with acute or convalescent COVID-19. CDR3s include the opening cysteine and the closing phenylalanine or tryptophan. A D gene is named only where the DNA matches it firmly. A clone size is listed for some rows: how often the clone was seen (once, few, many), or a class if it is expanded.

size | length | J | D | V | CDR3 | DNA
- | 13 | TRBJ1-2 | - | TRBV7-3 | CASSISDSDGYTF | TGTGCCAGCAGCATCTCGGACAGCGATGGCTACACCTTC
- | 13 | TRBJ2-7 | TRBD1 | TRBV7-2 | CASSRGQAYEQYF | TGTGCCAGCAGCCGGGGACAGGCCTACGAGCAGTACTTC
- | 12 | TRBJ1-3 | - | TRBV4-1 | CASSQGNRNIYF | TGCGCCAGCAGCCAAGGTAACAGGAACATATATTTT
- | 14 | TRBJ2-7 | TRBD2 | TRBV11-2 | CASSLLAGEDEQYF | TGTGCCAGCAGCCTACTAGCGGGAGAGGACGAGCAGTACTTC
- | 13 | TRBJ1-1 | - | TRBV5-8 | CASSSQMNTEAFF | TGTGCCAGCAGCTCCCAGATGAACACTGAAGCTTTCTTT
- | 15 | TRBJ1-1 | TRBD1 | TRBV7-2 | CASSLATGADTEAFF | TGTGCCAGCAGCTTAGCGACAGGGGCAGACACTGAAGCTTTCTTT
once | 16 | TRBJ2-1 | TRBD1 | TRBV5-1 | CASSLGGTGSGSEQFF | TGCGCCAGCAGCTTGGGGGGGACAGGAAGTGGGAGTGAGCAGTTCTTC
once | 14 | TRBJ1-1 | - | TRBV5-1 | CASSPEGGARVAFF | TGCGCCAGCAGCCCCGAAGGAGGGGCGCGTGTCGCTTTCTTT
- | 14 | TRBJ2-7 | TRBD2 | TRBV9 | CASSVGGSFHEQYF | TGTGCCAGCAGCGTAGGCGGGAGTTTCCACGAGCAGTACTTC
- | 11 | TRBJ2-3 | TRBD1 | TRBV24-1 | CATSRGDTQYF | TGTGCCACCAGCAGGGGGGATACGCAGTATTTT
once | 15 | TRBJ2-7 | - | TRBV5-1 | CASSLGGGDSYEQYF | TGCGCCAGCAGCTTGGGAGGGGGGGACTCCTACGAGCAGTACTTC
- | 16 | TRBJ2-2 | - | TRBV4-2 | CASSQEPQGDTGELFF | TGTGCCAGCAGCCAAGAACCACAGGGTGACACCGGGGAGCTGTTTTTT
- | 15 | TRBJ1-6 | TRBD1 | TRBV7-8 | CASSLQGTGESPLHF | TGTGCCAGCAGCTTACAAGGGACAGGGGAATCACCCCTCCACTTT
once | 16 | TRBJ1-2 | TRBD1 | TRBV5-1 | CASSFEAGQGVYGYTF | TGCGCCAGCAGCTTTGAAGCCGGACAGGGGGTCTATGGCTACACCTTC
- | 15 | TRBJ2-7 | TRBD1 | TRBV19 | CASSMGQGPGHEQYF | TGTGCCAGTAGTATGGGACAGGGGCCGGGCCACGAGCAGTACTTC
- | 14 | TRBJ2-7 | TRBD1 | TRBV6-5 | CASRDRQGQYEQYF | TGTGCCAGCAGGGATCGACAGGGGCAATACGAGCAGTACTTC
- | 13 | TRBJ1-3 | - | TRBV14 | CASSRGRRNTIYF | TGTGCCAGCAGCAGGGGCAGAAGGAACACCATATATTTT
- | 14 | TRBJ1-1 | - | TRBV6-1 | CASSELRGSTEAFF | TGTGCCAGCAGTGAATTAAGGGGCAGCACTGAAGCTTTCTTT
few | 16 | TRBJ1-6 | - | TRBV7-8 | CASSSLRGGNNSPLHF | TGTGCCAGCAGCTCGCTTAGGGGGGGCAATAATTCACCCCTCCACTTT
- | 15 | TRBJ1-2 | - | TRBV5-1 | CASSISGANNYGYTF | TGCGCCAGCAGCATTTCAGGGGCGAATAACTATGGCTACACCTTC
- | 18 | TRBJ2-7 | - | TRBV4-3 | CASSPQELVGEAGYEQYF | TGCGCCAGCAGCCCACAGGAGCTAGTTGGTGAAGCGGGCTACGAGCAGTACTTC
- | 15 | TRBJ2-1 | - | TRBV6-2/TRBV6-3 | CASSYSAGAYNEQFF | TGTGCCAGCAGTTACTCCGCGGGGGCATACAATGAGCAGTTCTTC